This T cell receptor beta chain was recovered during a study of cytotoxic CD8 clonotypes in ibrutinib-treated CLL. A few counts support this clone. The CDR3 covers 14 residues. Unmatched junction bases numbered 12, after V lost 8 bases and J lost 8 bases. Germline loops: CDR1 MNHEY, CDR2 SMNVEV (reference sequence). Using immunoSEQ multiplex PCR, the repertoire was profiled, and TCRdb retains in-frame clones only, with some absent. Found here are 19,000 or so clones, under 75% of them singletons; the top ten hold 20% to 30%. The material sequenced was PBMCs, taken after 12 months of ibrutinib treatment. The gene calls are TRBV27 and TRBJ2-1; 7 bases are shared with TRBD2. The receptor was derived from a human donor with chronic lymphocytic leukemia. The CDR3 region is CASRPWAGRDEQFF. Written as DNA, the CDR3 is TGTGCCAGCCGCCCATGGGCGGGGAGGGATGAGCAGTTCTTC.